The text below deals with one T cell receptor beta chain. The antigen this receptor binds is unknown. No base quality information exists; no much larger clone differs at one position. What the treatment or condition label conveys for this sample: suppressive antiretroviral therapy. Lysates of CMV-infected fibroblasts were used at about 10 ug/mL for cell stimulation. Memory populations depleted of antigen-responding cells were obtained by sorting nonresponding CD40L-negative CD69-negative CD45RO-high memory CD4+ T cells. HIV-1-infected adults in whom suppressive ART had been started during chronic infection were enrolled as participants. Participants had undetectable plasma HIV-1 RNA below 50 copies/mL for at least 4 years. To be included, participants needed a CD4+ T cell count above 400 cells/uL and a positive CMV serology. Before stimulation, PBMCs were isolated using density centrifugation and depleted of CD8+ T cells. For around 18 hours, the CD8-depleted PBMCs were stimulated with anti-CD28/CD49d costimulation, a CD40-blocking antibody, and enfuvirtide to prevent new infections. Cell sorting was performed on a Beckman Coulter MoFlo Legacy or XDP sorter, and dead cells were excluded with propidium iodide. The QIAamp DNA Mini Kit was used for genomic DNA extraction from samples above one million cells, and the Quick-DNA Microprep Kit was used otherwise.

This sample is drawn from a study of persistence of HIV-infected CD4 T cells (dated by TCRdb to 2020 to 2021). For the wider study: The study isolated CMV- and HIV-1 Gag-responding CD4+ T cells from ART-treated individuals to examine antigen-driven clonal expansion of HIV-1-infected cells. The median time the participants had spent on suppressive ART was 8 years. Peripheral blood samples of up to about 180 mL were collected at multiple time points, except for a couple of participants, who underwent leukapheresis at a single time point. The clonality of all cells in each sorted population was measured by TCRbeta sequencing, and the clonality of infected cells was measured by proviral sequencing. The TCR cluster analysis across participants included roughly 8 participants for CMV and over 5 participants for Gag.

The immunoSEQ hsTCRB assay version 4, run in survey mode, was used to sequence TCRbeta repertoires from genomic DNA. Genomic DNA was diluted to about 9.9 ng/uL, using up to 1 ug per sample for TCRbeta sequencing. Concerning the study's data processing: Analysis of the TCRbeta data was done in ImmunoSeq Analyzer 3.0, and diversity was computed on productive nucleotide rearrangements. The improved Chao index was used to estimate lower-bound TCR diversity, and the Gini coefficient was used to estimate clonality using the Immunarch R package. When different nucleotide rearrangements encoded the same CDR3beta amino acid sequence, each rearrangement was treated as a distinct clonotype. Differential abundance analysis found TCRbeta sequences that were significantly enriched in antigen-responding cells compared with anti-CD3/anti-CD28-activated cells. GLIPH2 grouped TCRs by predicted peptide-MHC specificity, both within each participant and across combined participant data sets. Drawn from immuneACCESS, this table holds only the in-frame rearrangements with V and J called that TCRdb kept. Clones are partly lost; checked studies trace under half to an unresolved V gene and leave the rest unexplained. The DNA gave D and trimming, while V, J and clone size come from that table. The sample has roughly 41,000 clones on record, around 80% of them singletons. The top ten constitute less than 2% of the sample.

V is clipped by 0 bases and J by 5 bases, and the sequence between their germline boundaries is 7 bases long. From its cysteine to its phenylalanine, the CDR3 spans 14 amino acids. Kept here is only the CDR3 DNA, which spans 42 bases and is read in frame from base 1. From a lookup of the germline V gene, CDR1 and CDR2 are MNHEY and SVGAGI. Overall study outcomes, separate from this receptor: Bulk TCR analyses could not be restricted to the rare CMV-responding cells that actually carried HIV-1 proviruses. Antigen-responding cells were enriched for expanded CDR3beta sequences that were degenerate, which suggests that CD4+ responses to CMV and Gag underwent convergent selection. Only a small number of individuals took part in the study, and only a limited range of antigens was tested. A correlation was observed between TCR oligoclonality and proviral oligoclonality within the same sorted populations. Significantly lower TCRbeta richness was observed in CMV- and Gag-responding cells than in anti-CD3/anti-CD28-responding cells, and higher oligoclonality was observed in CMV-responding cells than in CD3/CD28-stimulated and Gag-responding cells.

The source is an adult man with HIV who was CMV-seropositive. The input for sequencing was CD4+ T cells sorted from PBMCs after approximately 19-hour stimulation, taken from a patient who received antiretroviral therapy. The cell subset or site label of this sample denotes: CD40L-CD69- CD45RO-high memory CD4 T cells not responding to CMV lysate. Recombination linked TRBV6-5 to TRBJ1-4; no D segment can be confidently identified. The CDR3 protein: CASSYSSGNEKLFF. The DNA reads TGTGCCAGCAGTTACTCGTCCGGGAATGAAAAACTGTTTTTT.